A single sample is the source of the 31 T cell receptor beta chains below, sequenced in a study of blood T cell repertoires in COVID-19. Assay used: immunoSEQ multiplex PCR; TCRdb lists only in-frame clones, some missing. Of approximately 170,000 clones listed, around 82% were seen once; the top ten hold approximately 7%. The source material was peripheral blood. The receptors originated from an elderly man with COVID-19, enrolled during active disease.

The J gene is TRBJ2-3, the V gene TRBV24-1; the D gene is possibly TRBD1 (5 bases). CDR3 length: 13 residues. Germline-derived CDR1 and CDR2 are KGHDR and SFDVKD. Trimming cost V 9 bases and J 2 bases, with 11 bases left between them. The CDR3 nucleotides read TGTGCCACCTCGACAGTCTTCACAGATACGCAGTATTTT. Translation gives CATSTVFTDTQYF.

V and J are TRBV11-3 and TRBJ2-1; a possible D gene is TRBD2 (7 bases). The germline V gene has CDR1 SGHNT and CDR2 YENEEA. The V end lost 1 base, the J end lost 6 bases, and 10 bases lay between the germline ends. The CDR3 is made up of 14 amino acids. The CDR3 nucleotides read TGTGCCAGCAGCTTAGTAGGGGGGGGCAATGAGCAGTTCTTC. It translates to CASSLVGGGNEQFF.

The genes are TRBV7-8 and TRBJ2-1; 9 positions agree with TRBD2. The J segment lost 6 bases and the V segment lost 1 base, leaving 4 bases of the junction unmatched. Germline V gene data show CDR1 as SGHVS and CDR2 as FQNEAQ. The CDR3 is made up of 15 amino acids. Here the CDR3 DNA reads TGTGCCAGCAGCTTAGGCGGGGGGGCCCTCAATGAGCAGTTCTTC. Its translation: CASSLGGGALNEQFF. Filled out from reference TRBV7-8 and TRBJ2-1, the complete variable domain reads GAGVSQSPRYKVAKRGQDVALRCDPISGHVSLFWYQQALGQGPEFLTYFQNEAQLDKSGLPSDRFFAERPEGSVSTLKIQRTQQEDSAVYLCASSLGGGALNEQFFGPGTRLTVL.

CDR3 DNA: TGTGCCAGCAGTTATTTAGCAGATACGCAGTATTTT. Its protein is CASSYLADTQYF. The chain links TRBV11-2 to TRBJ2-3; D gene ambiguous. The CDR3 extends over 12 amino acids. V was pared by 6 bases and J by 4 bases, with 8 bases between. CDR1 and CDR2 (germline): SGHAT, FQNNGV.

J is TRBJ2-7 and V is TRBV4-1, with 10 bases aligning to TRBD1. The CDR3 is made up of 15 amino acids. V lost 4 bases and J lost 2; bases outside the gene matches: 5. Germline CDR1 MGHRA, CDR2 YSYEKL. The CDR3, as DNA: TGCGCCAGCAGCCGCGGGACAGGGGAAACCTACGAGCAGTACTTC. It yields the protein CASSRGTGETYEQYF.

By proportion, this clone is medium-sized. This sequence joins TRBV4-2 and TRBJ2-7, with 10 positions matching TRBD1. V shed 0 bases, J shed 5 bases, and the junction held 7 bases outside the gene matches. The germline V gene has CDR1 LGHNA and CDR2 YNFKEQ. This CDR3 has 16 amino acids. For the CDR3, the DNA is TGTGCCAGCAGCCAAGAGCCGGGACAGGGGTCAGACGAGCAGTACTTC. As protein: CASSQEPGQGSDEQYF.

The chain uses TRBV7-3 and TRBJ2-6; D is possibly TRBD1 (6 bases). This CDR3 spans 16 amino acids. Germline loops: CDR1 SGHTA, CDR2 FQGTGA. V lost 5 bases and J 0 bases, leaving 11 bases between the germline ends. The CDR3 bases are TGTGCCAGCAGCGCTACAGGGAGCTCTGGGGCCAACGTCCTGACTTTC. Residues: CASSATGSSGANVLTF.

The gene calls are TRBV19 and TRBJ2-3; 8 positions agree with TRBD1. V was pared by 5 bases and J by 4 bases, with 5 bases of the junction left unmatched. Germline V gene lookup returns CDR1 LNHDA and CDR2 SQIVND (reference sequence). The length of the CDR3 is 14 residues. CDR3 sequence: CASSLKTGADTQYF. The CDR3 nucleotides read TGTGCCAGTAGTTTAAAGACAGGGGCAGATACGCAGTATTTT.

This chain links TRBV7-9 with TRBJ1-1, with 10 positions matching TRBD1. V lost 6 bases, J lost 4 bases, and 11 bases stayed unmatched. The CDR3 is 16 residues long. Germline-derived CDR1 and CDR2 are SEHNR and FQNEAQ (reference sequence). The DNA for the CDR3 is TGTGCCAGCAGGAAGGCCGGGACAGGGGCGGGCACTGAAGCTTTCTTT. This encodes CASRKAGTGAGTEAFF.

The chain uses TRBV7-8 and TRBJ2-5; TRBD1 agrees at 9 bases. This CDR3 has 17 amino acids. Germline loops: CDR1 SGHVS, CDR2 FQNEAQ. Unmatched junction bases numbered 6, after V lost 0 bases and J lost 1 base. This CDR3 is CASSLARTGAAQETQYF. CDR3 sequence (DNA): TGTGCCAGCAGCTTAGCGAGGACAGGGGCCGCCCAAGAGACCCAGTACTTC. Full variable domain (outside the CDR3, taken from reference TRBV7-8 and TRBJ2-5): GAGVSQSPRYKVAKRGQDVALRCDPISGHVSLFWYQQALGQGPEFLTYFQNEAQLDKSGLPSDRFFAERPEGSVSTLKIQRTQQEDSAVYLCASSLARTGAAQETQYFGPGTRLLVL.

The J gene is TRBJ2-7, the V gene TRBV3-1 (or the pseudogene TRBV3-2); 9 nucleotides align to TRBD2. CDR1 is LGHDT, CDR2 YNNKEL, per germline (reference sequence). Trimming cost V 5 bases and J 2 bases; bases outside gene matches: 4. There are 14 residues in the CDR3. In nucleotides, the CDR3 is TGTGCCAGCAGCGTTAGCGGGGGAGCCTACGAGCAGTACTTC. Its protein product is CASSVSGGAYEQYF.

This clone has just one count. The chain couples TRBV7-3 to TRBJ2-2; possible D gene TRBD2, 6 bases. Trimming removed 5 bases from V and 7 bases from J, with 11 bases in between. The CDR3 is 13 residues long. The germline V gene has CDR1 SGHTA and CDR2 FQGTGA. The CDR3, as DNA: TGTGCCAGCAGCCGCGGGGTTGGCGGGGAGCTGTTTTTT. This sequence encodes CASSRGVGGELFF.

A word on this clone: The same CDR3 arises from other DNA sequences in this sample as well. CDR3 amino acids: CAISAGTGNEKLFF. The CDR3 DNA is TGTGCCATCAGTGCCGGGACAGGGAACGAAAAACTGTTTTTT. The chain carries TRBV10-3 and TRBJ1-4, with TRBD1 identical over 9 bases. The CDR3 has 14 amino acids. Germline V lookup: CDR1 ENHRY, CDR2 SYGVKD. After removal of 4 bases from V and 8 bases from J, the junction contained 5 bases not matched to a gene.

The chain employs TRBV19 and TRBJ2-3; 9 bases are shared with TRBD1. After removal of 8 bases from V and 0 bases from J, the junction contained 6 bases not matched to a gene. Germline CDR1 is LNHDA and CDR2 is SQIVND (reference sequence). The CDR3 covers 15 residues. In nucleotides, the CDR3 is TGTGCCAGTCGCAAACAGGGGGCGAGCACAGATACGCAGTATTTT. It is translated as CASRKQGASTDTQYF.

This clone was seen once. The CDR3 DNA sequence: TGTGCCAGCAGAAACAGGCGGTCCTCGGAAAAACTGTTTTTT. This translates into CASRNRRSSEKLFF. The chain joins TRBV28 to TRBJ1-4; tentatively, D is TRBD1 (5 bases). CDR3 length equals 14 residues. V dropped 6 bases and J dropped 8 bases, with 16 bases sitting between them. Germline V CDR1 and CDR2: MDHEN, SYDVKM.

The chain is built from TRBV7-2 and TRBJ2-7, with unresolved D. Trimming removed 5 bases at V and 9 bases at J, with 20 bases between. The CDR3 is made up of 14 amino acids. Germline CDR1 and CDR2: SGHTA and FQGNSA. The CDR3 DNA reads TGTGCCAGCAGCCCCTTCGGCCTACAAGGCGGGCAGTACTTC. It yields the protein CASSPFGLQGGQYF.

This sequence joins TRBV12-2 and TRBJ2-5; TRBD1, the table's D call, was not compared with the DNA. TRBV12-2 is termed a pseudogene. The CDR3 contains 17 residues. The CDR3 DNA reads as TGTGCAAGTCGCGAGGGACACATCACAGGGGGCAGAGAGACCCAGTACTTC. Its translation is CASREGHITGGRETQYF.

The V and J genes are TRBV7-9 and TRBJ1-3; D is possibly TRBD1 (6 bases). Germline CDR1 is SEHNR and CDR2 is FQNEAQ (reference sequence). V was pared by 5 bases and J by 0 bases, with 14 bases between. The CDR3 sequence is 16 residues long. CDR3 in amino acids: CASSPLGTFSGNTIYF. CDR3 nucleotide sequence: TGTGCCAGCAGCCCTTTGGGGACATTCTCTGGAAACACCATATATTTT.

The CDR3: CASSLALNSPLHF. In DNA form, the CDR3 reads TGTGCCAGCAGCTTAGCCCTCAATTCACCCCTCCACTTT. V is TRBV7-9 and J is TRBJ1-6; D remains ambiguous. Trimming pared 0 bases from V and 7 bases from J, leaving 4 bases between. Germline CDR1 and CDR2: SEHNR and FQNEAQ (reference sequence). The length of the CDR3 is 13 residues.

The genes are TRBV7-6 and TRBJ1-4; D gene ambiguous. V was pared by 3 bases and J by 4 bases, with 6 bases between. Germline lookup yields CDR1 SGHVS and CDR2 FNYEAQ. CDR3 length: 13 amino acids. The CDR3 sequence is CASSLFGNEKLFF. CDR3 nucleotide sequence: TGTGCCAGCAGCTTGTTCGGTAATGAAAAACTGTTTTTT.

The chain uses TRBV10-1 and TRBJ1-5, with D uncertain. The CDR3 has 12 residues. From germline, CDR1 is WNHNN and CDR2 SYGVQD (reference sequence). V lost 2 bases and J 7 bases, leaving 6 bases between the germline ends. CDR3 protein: CASSENGQPQHF. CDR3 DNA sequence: TGCGCCAGCAGTGAGAATGGCCAGCCCCAGCATTTT.

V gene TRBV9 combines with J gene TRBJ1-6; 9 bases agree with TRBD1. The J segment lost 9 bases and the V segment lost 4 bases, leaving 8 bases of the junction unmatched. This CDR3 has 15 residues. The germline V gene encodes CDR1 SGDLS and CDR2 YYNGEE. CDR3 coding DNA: TGTGCCAGCAGCCTACGGACAGGGGCGGGTTCACCCCTCCACTTT. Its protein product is CASSLRTGAGSPLHF.

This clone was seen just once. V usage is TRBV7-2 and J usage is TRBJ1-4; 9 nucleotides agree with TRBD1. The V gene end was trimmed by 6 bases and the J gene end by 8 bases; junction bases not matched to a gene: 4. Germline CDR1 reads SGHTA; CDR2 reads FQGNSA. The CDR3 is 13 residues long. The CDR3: CASSDRGNEKLFF. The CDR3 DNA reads TGTGCCAGCAGTGACAGGGGGAACGAAAAACTGTTTTTT.

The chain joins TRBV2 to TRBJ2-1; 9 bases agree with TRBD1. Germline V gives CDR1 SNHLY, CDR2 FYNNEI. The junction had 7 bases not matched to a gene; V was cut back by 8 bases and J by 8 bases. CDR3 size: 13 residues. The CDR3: CASLRTGEYEQFF. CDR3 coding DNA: TGTGCCAGCCTCAGGACAGGGGAATATGAGCAGTTCTTC.

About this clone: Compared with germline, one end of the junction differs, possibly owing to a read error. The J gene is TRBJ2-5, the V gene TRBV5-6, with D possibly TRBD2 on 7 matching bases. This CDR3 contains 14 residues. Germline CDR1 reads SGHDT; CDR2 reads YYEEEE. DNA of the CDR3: TGTGCCCGCAGCTTGGGGGGGGGCGGAAGGACCCAGTACTTC. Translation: CARSLGGGGRTQYF.

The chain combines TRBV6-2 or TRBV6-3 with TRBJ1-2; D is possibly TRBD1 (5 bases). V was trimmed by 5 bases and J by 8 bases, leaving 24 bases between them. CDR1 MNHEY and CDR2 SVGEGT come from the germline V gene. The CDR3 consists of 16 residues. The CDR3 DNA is TGTGCCAGCAGTACGCTCGGCCGGGGGTCCCTGACGGGCTACACCTTC. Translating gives CASSTLGRGSLTGYTF.

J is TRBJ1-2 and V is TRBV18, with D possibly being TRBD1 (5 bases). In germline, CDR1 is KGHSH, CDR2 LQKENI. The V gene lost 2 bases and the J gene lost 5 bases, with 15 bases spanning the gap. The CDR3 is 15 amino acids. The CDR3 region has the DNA TGTGCCAGCTCACCAAGCGGGGCATCCGAGTATGGCTACACCTTC. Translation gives CASSPSGASEYGYTF. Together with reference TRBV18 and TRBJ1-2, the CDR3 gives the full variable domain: NAGVMQNPRHLVRRRGQEARLRCSPMKGHSHVYWYRQLPEEGLKFMVYLQKENIIDESGMPKERFSAEFPKEGPSILRIQQVVRGDSAAYFCASSPSGASEYGYTFGSGTRLTVV.

CDR3 sequence reads: CASSQYGQGAYGYTF. The CDR3 DNA reads as TGTGCCAGCAGCCAATACGGACAGGGGGCTTATGGCTACACCTTC. The chain has TRBV3-1 (or the pseudogene TRBV3-2) and TRBJ1-2, with TRBD1 identical over 11 bases. The junction had 4 bases not matched to a gene; V was cut back by 2 bases and J by 5 bases. This CDR3 contains 15 residues. From germline, CDR1 is LGHDT and CDR2 YNNKEL (reference sequence).

The CDR3 spells CATGDRTWGDTQYF. In DNA form, the CDR3 reads TGTGCCACCGGGGACAGGACATGGGGGGATACGCAGTATTTT. The chain recombines TRBV19 with TRBJ2-3, with 8 bases fitting TRBD1. The CDR3 runs 14 residues. Germline lookup yields CDR1 LNHDA and CDR2 SQIVND (reference sequence). V gave up 10 bases and J gave up 6 bases; unmatched junction bases: 12.

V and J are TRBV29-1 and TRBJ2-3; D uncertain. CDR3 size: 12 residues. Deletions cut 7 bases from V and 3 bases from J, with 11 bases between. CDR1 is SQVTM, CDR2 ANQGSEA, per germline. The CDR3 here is CSGTMSTDTQYF. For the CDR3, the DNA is TGCAGCGGCACCATGAGTACAGATACGCAGTATTTT.

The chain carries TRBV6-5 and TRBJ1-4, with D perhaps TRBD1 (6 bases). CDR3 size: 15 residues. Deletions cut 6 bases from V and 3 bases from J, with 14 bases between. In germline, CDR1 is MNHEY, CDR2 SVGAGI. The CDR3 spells CASRHRDGANEKLFF. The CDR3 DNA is TGTGCCAGCAGGCACAGGGATGGGGCTAATGAAAAACTGTTTTTT.